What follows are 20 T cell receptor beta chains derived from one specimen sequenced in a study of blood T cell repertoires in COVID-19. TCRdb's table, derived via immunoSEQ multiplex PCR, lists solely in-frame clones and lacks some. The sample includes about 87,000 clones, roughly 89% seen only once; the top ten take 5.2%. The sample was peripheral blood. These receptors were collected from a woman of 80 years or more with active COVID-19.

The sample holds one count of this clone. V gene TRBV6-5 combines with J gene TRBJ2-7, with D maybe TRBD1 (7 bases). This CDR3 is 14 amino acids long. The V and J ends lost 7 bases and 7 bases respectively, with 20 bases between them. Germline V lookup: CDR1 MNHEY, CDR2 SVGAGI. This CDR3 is CASITPDRAGEQYF. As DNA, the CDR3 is TGTGCCAGCATAACACCAGACAGGGCGGGGGAGCAGTACTTC.

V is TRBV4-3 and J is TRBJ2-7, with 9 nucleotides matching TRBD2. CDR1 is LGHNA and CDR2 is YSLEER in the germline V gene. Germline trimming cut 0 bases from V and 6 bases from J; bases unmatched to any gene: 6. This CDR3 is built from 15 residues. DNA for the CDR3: TGCGCCAGCAGCCAAGACGTAGCGGGAGTGTCCGAGCAGTACTTC. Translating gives CASSQDVAGVSEQYF.

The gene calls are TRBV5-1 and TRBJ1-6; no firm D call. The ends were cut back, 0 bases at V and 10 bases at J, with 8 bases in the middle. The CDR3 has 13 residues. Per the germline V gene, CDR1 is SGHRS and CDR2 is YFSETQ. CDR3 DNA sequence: TGCGCCAGCAGCTTGGCCGAGGAATCACCCCTCCACTTT. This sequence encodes CASSLAEESPLHF.

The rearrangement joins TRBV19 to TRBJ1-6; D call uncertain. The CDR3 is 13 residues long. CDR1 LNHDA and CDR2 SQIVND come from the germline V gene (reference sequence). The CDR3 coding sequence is TGTGCGACTGGAGTCTCCTATAATTCACCCCTCCACTTT. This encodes CATGVSYNSPLHF.

The CDR3 spells CASSLSGTSGTDTQYF. The CDR3 DNA is TGTGCCAGCAGTTTATCCGGGACTAGCGGCACAGATACGCAGTATTTT. The genes are TRBV13 and TRBJ2-3; the match to TRBD2 covers 10 bases. CDR1 PRHDT and CDR2 FYEKMQ come from the germline V gene (reference sequence). Trimming took 6 bases from V and 1 from J; bases not matched to a gene: 7. The length of the CDR3 is 16 residues.

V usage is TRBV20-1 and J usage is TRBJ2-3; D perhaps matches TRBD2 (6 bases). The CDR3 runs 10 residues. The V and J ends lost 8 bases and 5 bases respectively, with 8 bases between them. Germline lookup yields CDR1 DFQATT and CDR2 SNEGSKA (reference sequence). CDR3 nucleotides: TGCAGTTGGGACTTAGATACGCAGTATTTT. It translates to CSWDLDTQYF.

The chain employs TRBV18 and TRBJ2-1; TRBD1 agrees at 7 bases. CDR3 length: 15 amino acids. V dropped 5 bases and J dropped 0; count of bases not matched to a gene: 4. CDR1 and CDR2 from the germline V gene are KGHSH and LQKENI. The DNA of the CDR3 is TGTGCCAGCTCAGAACAGGGGAGCTCCTACAATGAGCAGTTCTTC. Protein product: CASSEQGSSYNEQFF.

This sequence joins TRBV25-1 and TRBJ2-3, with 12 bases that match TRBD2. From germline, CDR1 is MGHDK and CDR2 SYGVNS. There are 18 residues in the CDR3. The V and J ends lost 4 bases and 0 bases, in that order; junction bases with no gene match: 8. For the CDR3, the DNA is TGTGCCAGCAGTGGGGGGACTAGCGGGCCCCCTAGCACAGATACGCAGTATTTT. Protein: CASSGGTSGPPSTDTQYF.

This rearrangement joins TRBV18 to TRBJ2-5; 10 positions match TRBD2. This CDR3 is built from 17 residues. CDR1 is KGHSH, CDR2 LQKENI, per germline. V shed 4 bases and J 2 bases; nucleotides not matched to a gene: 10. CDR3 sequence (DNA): TGTGCCAGCTCACTTTCGAGGACTAGCGGAGCACAAGAGACCCAGTACTTC. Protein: CASSLSRTSGAQETQYF.

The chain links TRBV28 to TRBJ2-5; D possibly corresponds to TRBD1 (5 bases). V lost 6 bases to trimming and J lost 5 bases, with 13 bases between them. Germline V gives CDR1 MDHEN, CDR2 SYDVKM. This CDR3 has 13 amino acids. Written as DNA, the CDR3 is TGTGCCAGCAGCTATCAGGGATATGAGACCCAGTACTTC. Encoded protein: CASSYQGYETQYF.

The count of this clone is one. As DNA, the CDR3 is TGTGCCAGCAGCCCCAGCCAGGGACTAGCGGGCCGGGGTGAGCAGTTCTTC. This codes for CASSPSQGLAGRGEQFF. This chain joins TRBV3-1 (or the pseudogene TRBV3-2) and TRBJ2-1; the match to TRBD2 covers 12 bases. V dropped 4 bases and J dropped 9; count of bases not matched to a gene: 13. The CDR3 covers 17 residues. CDR1 LGHDT and CDR2 YNNKEL come from the germline V gene (reference sequence).

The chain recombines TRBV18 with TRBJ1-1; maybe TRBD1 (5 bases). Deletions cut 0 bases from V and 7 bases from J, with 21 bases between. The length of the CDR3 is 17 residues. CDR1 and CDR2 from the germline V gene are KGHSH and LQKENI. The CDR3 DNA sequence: TGTGCCAGCTCACCACCGGGTCATTTAGGGGCTGACGATGAAGCTTTCTTT. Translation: CASSPPGHLGADDEAFF.

CDR3 region: CSARAFNEQFF. The CDR3 coding sequence is TGCAGTGCTAGAGCATTCAATGAGCAGTTCTTC. The chain couples TRBV20-1 to TRBJ2-1; D remains unclear. V lost 1 base and J 6 bases, leaving 4 bases between the germline ends. This CDR3 is built from 11 residues. Germline lookup yields CDR1 DFQATT and CDR2 SNEGSKA (reference sequence).

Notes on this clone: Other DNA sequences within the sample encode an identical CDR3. The chain's CDR3 is CAISETTGGRGYTF. CDR3 in DNA: TGTGCCATCAGTGAAACGACAGGGGGACGTGGCTACACCTTC. The chain combines TRBV10-3 with TRBJ1-2, with 9 bases matching TRBD1. There are 14 residues in the CDR3. After removal of 3 bases from V and 7 bases from J, the junction contained 6 bases not matched to a gene. Germline assignment: CDR1 ENHRY and CDR2 SYGVKD.

DNA for the CDR3: TGTGCCAGTGGAAGGACTGCCGGGAGTGCCGCAGATACGCAGTATTTT. Translation gives CASGRTAGSAADTQYF. The chain couples TRBV19 to TRBJ2-3, with a weak D call TRBD2 (6 bases). CDR3 size: 16 residues. Between the trimmed V and J ends, which lost 8 bases and 4 bases, there was a span of 22 bases. Per germline, CDR1 LNHDA and CDR2 SQIVND (reference sequence). The full variable domain, in which reference TRBV19 and TRBJ2-3 provide the parts outside the CDR3, is DGGITQSPKYLFRKEGQNVTLSCEQNLNHDAMYWYRQDPGQGLRLIYYSQIVNDFQKGDIAEGYSVSREKKESFPLTVTSAQKNPTAFYLCASGRTAGSAADTQYFGPGTRLTVL.

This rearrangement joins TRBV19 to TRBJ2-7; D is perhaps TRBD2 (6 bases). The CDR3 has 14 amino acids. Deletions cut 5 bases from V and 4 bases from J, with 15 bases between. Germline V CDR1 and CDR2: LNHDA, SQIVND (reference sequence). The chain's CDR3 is CASSRLASGYEQYF. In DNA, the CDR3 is TGTGCCAGTAGTCGGCTAGCGAGTGGATACGAGCAGTACTTC.

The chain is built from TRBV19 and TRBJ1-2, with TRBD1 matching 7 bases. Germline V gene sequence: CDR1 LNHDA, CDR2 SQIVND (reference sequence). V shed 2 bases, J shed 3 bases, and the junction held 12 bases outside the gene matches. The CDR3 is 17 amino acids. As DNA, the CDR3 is TGTGCCAGTAGTATAAAGGGGGGACAGACGCTGCACTATGGCTACACCTTC. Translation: CASSIKGGQTLHYGYTF.

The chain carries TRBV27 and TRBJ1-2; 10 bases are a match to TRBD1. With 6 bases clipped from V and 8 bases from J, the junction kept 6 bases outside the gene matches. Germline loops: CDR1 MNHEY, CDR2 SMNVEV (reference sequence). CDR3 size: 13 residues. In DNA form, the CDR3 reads TGTGCCAGCAGGCGGACAGGGGGAGGCGGCTACACCTTC. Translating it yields CASRRTGGGGYTF.

The CDR3 sequence: CASRAGVVETQYF. In nucleotides, the CDR3 is TGTGCCAGCAGAGCGGGAGTGGTTGAGACCCAGTACTTC. The chain couples TRBV7-2 to TRBJ2-5; TRBD2 agrees at 8 bases. V was pared by 6 bases and J by 5 bases, with 5 bases of the junction left unmatched. The germline V gene encodes CDR1 SGHTA and CDR2 FQGNSA. The CDR3 totals 13 residues.

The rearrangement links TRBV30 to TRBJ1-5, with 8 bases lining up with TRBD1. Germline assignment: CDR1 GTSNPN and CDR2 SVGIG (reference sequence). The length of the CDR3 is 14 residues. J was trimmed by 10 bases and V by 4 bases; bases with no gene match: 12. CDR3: CAWKVQGAGGPQHF. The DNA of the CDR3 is TGTGCCTGGAAGGTTCAGGGGGCGGGTGGACCCCAGCATTTT.